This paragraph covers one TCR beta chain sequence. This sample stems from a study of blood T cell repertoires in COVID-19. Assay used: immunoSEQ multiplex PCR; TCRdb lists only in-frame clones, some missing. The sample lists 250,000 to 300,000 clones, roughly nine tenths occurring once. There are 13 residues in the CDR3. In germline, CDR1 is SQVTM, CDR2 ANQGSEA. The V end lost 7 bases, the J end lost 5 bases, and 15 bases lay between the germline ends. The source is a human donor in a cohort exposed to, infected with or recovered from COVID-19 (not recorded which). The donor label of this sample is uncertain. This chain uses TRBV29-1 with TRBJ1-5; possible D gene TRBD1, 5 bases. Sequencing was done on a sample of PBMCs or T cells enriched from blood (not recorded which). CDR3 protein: CSALAGPDQPQHF. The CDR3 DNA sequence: TGCAGCGCCCTGGCGGGGCCGGATCAGCCCCAGCATTTT.